Listed here are 27 T cell receptor beta chains from one sample, sequenced in a study of shared clonotypes between healthy human individuals. Profiling relied on immunoSEQ multiplex PCR, and the TCRdb table lists in-frame clones only, not all of them. The repertoire includes about 2.1 million clones, over 85% of them detected once, and over 1.5% sits in the top ten. The naive CD8 subset, CD45RO-negative cells positively selected for CCR7, excluded terminally differentiated effector memory CD45RA+ cells. Sequencing was done on a sample of naive CD8+ T cells from PBMCs. The receptors derive from a man younger than 35 in good health. Some clones in this sample may be carry-over from other donors' samples.

The V and J genes are TRBV13 and TRBJ1-1; D call uncertain. V lost 2 bases to trimming and J lost 0 bases, with 4 bases between them. CDR1 is PRHDT, CDR2 FYEKMQ, per germline (reference sequence). This CDR3 contains 13 residues. CDR3 nucleotide sequence: TGTGCCAGCAGCTTAAGTGTGAACACTGAAGCTTTCTTT. This encodes CASSLSVNTEAFF.

The rearrangement uses TRBV4-1 and TRBJ1-4, with 9 bases fitting TRBD1. CDR1 and CDR2 from the germline V gene are MGHRA and YSYEKL. V dropped 1 base and J dropped 6; count of bases not matched to a gene: 0. The CDR3 has 14 amino acids. CDR3 bases: TGCGCCAGCAGCCAAGGGGACAGGGATGAAAAACTGTTTTTT. It codes for CASSQGDRDEKLFF.

This clone appeared a few times. The rearrangement uses TRBV27 and TRBJ1-1; D is unresolved. This CDR3 contains 14 residues. Germline-derived CDR1 and CDR2 are MNHEY and SMNVEV (reference sequence). V gave up 0 bases and J gave up 4 bases, with 9 bases separating them. This CDR3 is CASSLSGVGTEAFF. In DNA form, the CDR3 reads TGTGCCAGCAGTTTATCGGGTGTGGGCACTGAAGCTTTCTTT.

Of note for this clone: Sequence at one end of the junction differs from germline and may be a read error. The J gene is TRBJ2-3, the V gene TRBV7-6; 13 bases line up with TRBD2. The length of the CDR3 is 16 residues. Germline CDR1 reads SGHVS; CDR2 reads FNYEAQ. This CDR3 is CASSPGLAGFTDAQYF. The CDR3 DNA sequence: TGTGCCAGCAGCCCGGGACTAGCGGGGTTCACAGATGCGCAGTATTTT.

The V call is TRBV6-1, the J call TRBJ1-2, with a possible D match to TRBD1 (6 bases). This CDR3 has 15 residues. V lost 10 bases, J lost 4 bases, and 22 bases lay in between. The germline V gene has CDR1 MNHNS and CDR2 SASEGT. CDR3 nucleotides: TGTGCCACCGAGACCGGGACACTTGTGGGCTATGGCTACACCTTC. Protein product: CATETGTLVGYGYTF.

The chain recombines TRBV1 with TRBJ2-5; TRBD2 reflects the table's D call only, with no check against the DNA. The end of the DNA is better explained by TRBJ2-7, so the J call may be wrong. TRBV1 is a documented pseudogene. The CDR3 is made up of 18 amino acids. CDR3 bases: TGCACCAGCAGCCAAGATGAGGGACTAGCGGGACTCACCTACGAGCAGTACTTC. Its translation: CTSSQDEGLAGLTYEQYF.

The V call is TRBV2, the J call TRBJ2-5; 9 bases align to TRBD2. The germline gives CDR1 SNHLY, CDR2 FYNNEI. The J segment lost 2 bases and the V segment lost 1 base, leaving 5 bases of the junction unmatched. The CDR3 is 16 residues long. The CDR3 sequence: CASSEVLAGPQETQYF. CDR3 sequence (DNA): TGTGCCAGCAGTGAAGTCCTAGCGGGGCCGCAAGAGACCCAGTACTTC.

This chain joins TRBV20-1 and TRBJ2-5; D remains unclear. Germline-derived CDR1 and CDR2 are DFQATT and SNEGSKA (reference sequence). This CDR3 has 9 residues. V lost 7 bases and J lost 5, with 5 bases in between. The CDR3 sequence: CSGLETQYF. Here the CDR3 DNA reads TGCAGTGGGTTGGAGACCCAGTACTTC.

J is TRBJ2-1 and V is TRBV7-9; TRBD1 matches at 11 bases. CDR3 length: 15 residues. Germline V gives CDR1 SEHNR, CDR2 FQNEAQ (reference sequence). V was pared by 3 bases and J by 8 bases, with 6 bases of the junction left unmatched. For the CDR3, the DNA is TGTGCCAGCAGCTTCCCGGGACAGGGGGAGTATGAGCAGTTCTTC. Translation gives CASSFPGQGEYEQFF.

This clone was observed a handful of times. For the CDR3, the DNA is TGTGCCAGCAGTGACGGCGTGAACACTGAAGCTTTCTTT. It codes for CASSDGVNTEAFF. The chain uses TRBV6-4 and TRBJ1-1, with D unclear. Germline CDR1 and CDR2: MRHNA and SNTAGT. The CDR3 has 13 residues. Trimming removed 2 bases at V and 0 bases at J, with 4 bases between.

The chain combines TRBV2 with TRBJ1-2; tentative D call: TRBD1 (5 bases). In germline, CDR1 is SNHLY, CDR2 FYNNEI. V shed 3 bases and J shed 4 bases, with 12 bases lying between them. The CDR3 is made up of 14 amino acids. The CDR3 coding sequence is TGTGCCAGCAGTGAGAGTGGGGGTGGCTATGGCTACACCTTC. It is translated as CASSESGGGYGYTF.

This clone occurred once. This chain links TRBV6-1 with TRBJ1-3; the D is unclear. V gave up 6 bases and J gave up 0 bases, with 12 bases separating them. The CDR3 contains 15 residues. Germline V gene lookup returns CDR1 MNHNS and CDR2 SASEGT. The CDR3 region has the DNA TGTGCCAGCAGCAACCAGGCCTACTCTGGAAACACCATATATTTT. Its translation: CASSNQAYSGNTIYF.

V usage is TRBV7-9 and J usage is TRBJ2-7; TRBD2 is a possible D gene (5 bases). V lost 5 bases and J 3 bases, leaving 11 bases between the germline ends. CDR3 length equals 13 residues. Germline assignment: CDR1 SEHNR and CDR2 FQNEAQ (reference sequence). The CDR3 nucleotides are TGTGCCAGCAGCCGAGGGATCGTCTACGAGCAGTACTTC. Translation gives CASSRGIVYEQYF.

The chain has TRBV5-8 and TRBJ1-1; unclear D gene. Germline values: CDR1 SGHTS, CDR2 YDEGEE. There are 14 residues in the CDR3. The V end lost 0 bases, the J end lost 2 bases, and 8 bases lay between the germline ends. CDR3: CASSLANLNTEAFF. CDR3 nucleotides: TGTGCCAGCAGCTTGGCCAACCTTAACACTGAAGCTTTCTTT.

The chain is built from TRBV9 and TRBJ2-3; D is unresolved. This CDR3 comprises 15 residues. Germline loops: CDR1 SGDLS, CDR2 YYNGEE. The ends were cut back, 0 bases at V and 6 bases at J, with 14 bases in the middle. The CDR3 sequence: CASSVEGWFPDTQYF. For the CDR3, the DNA is TGTGCCAGCAGCGTAGAGGGATGGTTCCCCGATACGCAGTATTTT.

V usage is TRBV7-9 and J usage is TRBJ1-4, with TRBD1 as a possible D gene (6 bases). CDR3 length: 15 amino acids. CDR1 and CDR2 from the germline V gene are SEHNR and FQNEAQ (reference sequence). V was shortened by 5 bases and J by 8 bases, with 18 bases between the two germline ends. DNA for the CDR3: TGTGCCAGCAGCCAGAGGACAGACCTCCAAGAAAAACTGTTTTTT. Translation gives CASSQRTDLQEKLFF.

This rearrangement joins TRBV28 to TRBJ2-5; D could derive from TRBD1 or TRBD2 (5 bases each). The V end was cut by 5 bases, the J end by 5 bases, with 12 bases between. The CDR3 consists of 13 residues. Looked up from germline, CDR1 is MDHEN and CDR2 is SYDVKM. CDR3 coding DNA: TGTGCCAGCAGTCCAACGAGGGGTGAGACCCAGTACTTC. Translating gives CASSPTRGETQYF.

V usage is TRBV19 and J usage is TRBJ2-5; 10 bases line up with TRBD2. Trimming removed 6 bases from V and 3 bases from J; junction bases left unmatched: 7. The CDR3 contains 15 residues. CDR1 and CDR2 from the germline V gene are LNHDA and SQIVND (reference sequence). For the CDR3, the DNA is TGTGCCAGTAGGCCCACTAGCGGGATGGAAGAGACCCAGTACTTC. Protein sequence: CASRPTSGMEETQYF.

J is TRBJ1-5 and V is TRBV28; maybe TRBD1 (6 bases). The CDR3 sequence is 14 residues long. Trimming left V 6 bases short and J 4 bases short, with 13 bases between. Germline V CDR1 and CDR2: MDHEN, SYDVKM. CDR3: CASRPTGWNQPQHF. The CDR3 bases are TGTGCCAGCAGGCCAACAGGGTGGAATCAGCCCCAGCATTTT. Full variable domain (rest looked up from reference TRBV28 and TRBJ1-5): DVKVTQSSRYLVKRTGEKVFLECVQDMDHENMFWYRQDPGLGLRLIYFSYDVKMKEKGDIPEGYSVSREKKERFSLILESASTNQTSMYLCASRPTGWNQPQHFGDGTRLSIL.

The chain couples TRBV7-3 to TRBJ2-7, with D perhaps matching TRBD1 (6 bases). Germline-derived CDR1 and CDR2 are SGHTA and FQGTGA. This CDR3 region has 16 residues. V lost 5 bases to trimming and J lost 3 bases, with 20 bases between them. The CDR3 DNA sequence: TGTGCCAGCAGCCCACGTGGGGGCAGTCTTCACTACGAGCAGTACTTC. Protein product: CASSPRGGSLHYEQYF. The complete variable domain, with remaining parts taken from reference TRBV7-3 and TRBJ2-7, reads GAGVSQTPSNKVTEKGKYVELRCDPISGHTALYWYRQSLGQGPEFLIYFQGTGAADDSGLPNDRFFAVRPEGSVSTLKIQRTERGDSAVYLCASSPRGGSLHYEQYFGPGTRLTVT.

This chain links TRBV2 with TRBJ2-5, with D possibly called TRBD1 or TRBD2 (5 bases each). The germline V and J ends were trimmed by 8 bases and 1 base, with 11 bases remaining between them. Germline V gives CDR1 SNHLY, CDR2 FYNNEI. This CDR3 region has 13 residues. This CDR3 reads CASLQRGQETQYF. The CDR3 DNA sequence: TGTGCCAGCCTACAGAGGGGCCAAGAGACCCAGTACTTC. Supplemented by reference TRBV2 and TRBJ2-5, the full variable domain reads EPEVTQTPSHQVTQMGQEVILRCVPISNHLYFYWYRQILGQKVEFLVSFYNNEISEKSEIFDDQFSVERPDGSNFTLKIRSTKLEDSAMYFCASLQRGQETQYFGPGTRLLVL.

In regard to this clone: The same CDR3 also results from other DNA sequences found in this sample. V is TRBV6-1 and J is TRBJ2-7, with D perhaps matching TRBD1 (6 bases). The CDR3 runs 13 residues. Trimming cost V 1 base and J 2 bases, with 6 bases left between them. Germline V gene lookup returns CDR1 MNHNS and CDR2 SASEGT. This chain's CDR3 is CASSEGTAYEQYF. In nucleotides, the CDR3 is TGTGCCAGCAGTGAAGGGACAGCCTACGAGCAGTACTTC.

The chain couples TRBV11-2 to TRBJ2-7; D gene ambiguous. Looked up from germline, CDR1 is SGHAT and CDR2 is FQNNGV. This CDR3 contains 13 residues. Trimming shortened V by 2 bases and J by 4 bases, and 9 bases separated the two germline ends. The CDR3 nucleotides read TGTGCCAGCAGCTTATCCAAGCCTTACGAGCAGTACTTC. Its translation: CASSLSKPYEQYF.

The V and J genes are TRBV28 and TRBJ2-1; 8 bases line up with TRBD2. Trimming cost V 4 bases and J 0 bases; bases outside gene matches: 8. This CDR3 is 17 amino acids long. Per the germline V gene, CDR1 is MDHEN and CDR2 is SYDVKM. In nucleotides, the CDR3 is TGTGCCAGCAGTTCCCATCGGGAGGGCCTCTCCTACAATGAGCAGTTCTTC. This sequence encodes CASSSHREGLSYNEQFF.

The V gene is TRBV2, the J gene TRBJ1-5; 7 bases fit TRBD1. From germline, CDR1 is SNHLY and CDR2 FYNNEI. CDR3 length: 16 residues. V dropped 2 bases and J dropped 0; count of bases not matched to a gene: 4. The CDR3 protein is CASSEPGQNSNQPQHF. In DNA form, the CDR3 reads TGTGCCAGCAGTGAACCGGGACAGAATAGCAATCAGCCCCAGCATTTT.

This sequence joins TRBV5-1 and TRBJ2-1; 8 positions match TRBD2. The CDR3 runs 15 residues. The germline V gene has CDR1 SGHRS and CDR2 YFSETQ. The V and J ends lost 0 bases and 2 bases, in that order; junction bases with no gene match: 1. The DNA for the CDR3 is TGCGCCAGCAGCTTGGGAGCGGGGGCCTACAATGAGCAGTTCTTC. Translation: CASSLGAGAYNEQFF. Based on the CDR3 plus reference TRBV5-1 and TRBJ2-1, the full variable domain is KAGVTQTPRYLIKTRGQQVTLSCSPISGHRSVSWYQQTPGQGLQFLFEYFSETQRNKGNFPGRFSGRQFSNSRSEMNVSTLELGDSALYLCASSLGAGAYNEQFFGPGTRLTVL.

The chain combines TRBV7-2 with TRBJ1-1; TRBD1 matches 9 bases. With V trimmed by 4 bases and J by 2 bases, 11 bases remained unmatched. The CDR3 is 17 residues long. The V gene's germline CDR1 is SGHTA and CDR2 FQGNSA. CDR3 amino acids: CASSSNRGPGGNTEAFF. The CDR3 DNA reads TGTGCCAGCAGCTCAAACAGGGGGCCTGGGGGAAACACTGAAGCTTTCTTT.